The rows below give T cell receptor beta chains drawn from one sample of a study of early T cells in non-severe SARS-CoV-2 infection. TCRdb reprocessed the 5' RACE reads via MiXCR and lists one record per CDR3 protein. The sample contains 98,000 or so distinct CDR3 sequences, 9.5% to 13% of which appear only once. The sequencing sample was made of whole blood. These receptors all stem from an adult who was a healthcare worker with PCR-confirmed SARS-CoV-2 infection or an uninfected control (not recorded which). Each CDR3 is given with its conserved first and last residue. The order of the fields is clone size, V gene, D gene, J gene, CDR3 protein, CDR3 DNA. A D gene is named only where the DNA matches it firmly. A clone size is listed for some rows: how often the clone was seen (once, few, many), or a class if it is expanded.

>few|TRBV27|-|TRBJ1-4
CASSSLREINEKLFF
TGTGCCAGCAGTAGCCTTCGAGAAATTAATGAAAAACTGTTTTTT
>-|TRBV18|-|TRBJ2-5
CASSPWGERQETQYF
TGTGCCAGCTCACCATGGGGGGAGCGGCAAGAGACCCAGTACTTC
>many|TRBV12-3/TRBV12-4|TRBD1|TRBJ2-2
CASVAGQGGTGELFF
TGTGCCAGCGTCGCGGGACAGGGGGGCACCGGGGAGCTGTTTTTT
>-|TRBV5-8|-|TRBJ1-1
CASSLGYEAFF
TGTGCCAGCAGCTTGGGCTATGAAGCTTTCTTT
>-|TRBV2|TRBD2|TRBJ2-2
CASTGRGGRNTGELFF
TGTGCCAGCACTGGTCGCGGGGGTCGGAACACCGGGGAGCTGTTTTTT
>-|TRBV24-1|TRBD1|TRBJ2-7
CATSVGGTGNDYEQYF
TGTGCCACCAGTGTAGGAGGGACAGGGAATGACTACGAGCAGTACTTC
>many|TRBV20-1|TRBD2|TRBJ2-5
CSAPGRTSANAGTQYF
TGCAGTGCTCCCGGCCGGACTAGCGCGAATGCTGGGACCCAGTACTTC
>many|TRBV5-1|-|TRBJ2-7
CASSLAILGGLARYEQYF
TGCGCCAGCAGCTTGGCCATATTAGGCGGCCTGGCGAGGTACGAGCAGTACTTC
>many|TRBV6-2/TRBV6-3|-|TRBJ1-1
CASSYPRTHLETEAFF
TGTGCCAGCAGTTACCCCCGGACCCATTTGGAGACTGAAGCTTTCTTT
>few|TRBV12-3/TRBV12-4|-|TRBJ1-6
CASSFMRGNSPLHF
TGTGCCAGCAGTTTTATGAGAGGAAATTCACCCCTCCACTTT
>few|TRBV12-3/TRBV12-4|TRBD1|TRBJ2-7
CASSRRDRGRYF
TGTGCCAGCAGTCGCCGGGACAGAGGCCGGTACTTC
>many|TRBV27|TRBD2|TRBJ2-1
CASSFPSTSGRSNEQFF
TGTGCCAGCAGCTTCCCGAGTACTAGCGGGAGATCCAATGAGCAGTTCTTC
>many|TRBV7-6|-|TRBJ2-7
CASSLGSGSDYEQYF
TGTGCCAGCAGCTTAGGGTCAGGGTCTGACTACGAGCAGTACTTC
>few|TRBV20-1|TRBD2|TRBJ2-5
CSAGVAGGETQYF
TGCAGTGCAGGGGTAGCGGGAGGAGAGACCCAGTACTTC
>-|TRBV7-9|-|TRBJ2-7
CASSPYYEQYF
TGTGCCAGCAGCCCTTACTACGAGCAGTACTTC
>-|TRBV18|-|TRBJ2-3
CASSPARWSDTQYF
TGTGCCAGCTCACCCGCTAGATGGTCAGATACGCAGTATTTT
>few|TRBV20-1|-|TRBJ2-4
CSARVIGGPRF
TGCAGTGCTAGAGTGATCGGGGGGCCTCGGTTC
>few|TRBV5-1|-|TRBJ1-1
CASRRETEAFF
TGCGCCAGCAGAAGGGAGACTGAAGCTTTCTTT
>many|TRBV3-1|-|TRBJ1-6
CASSQEGGRSYNSPLHF
TGTGCCAGCAGCCAAGAGGGGGGACGCTCCTATAATTCACCCCTCCACTTT
>-|TRBV12-3/TRBV12-4|TRBD2|TRBJ2-2
CATRAGTSGGNTGELFF
TGTGCCACCAGAGCCGGGACTAGCGGGGGAAACACCGGGGAGCTGTTTTTT
>few|TRBV9|TRBD1|TRBJ1-1
CASSFTGDTEAFF
TGTGCCAGCAGCTTTACAGGGGACACTGAAGCTTTCTTT
>-|TRBV20-1|TRBD1|TRBJ1-6
CSARVGTGNDSPLHF
TGCAGTGCTAGAGTTGGGACAGGGAACGATTCACCCCTCCACTTT
>-|TRBV12-3/TRBV12-4|-|TRBJ2-1
CASTREGFYNEQFF
TGTGCCAGCACCCGGGAAGGGTTCTACAATGAGCAGTTCTTC